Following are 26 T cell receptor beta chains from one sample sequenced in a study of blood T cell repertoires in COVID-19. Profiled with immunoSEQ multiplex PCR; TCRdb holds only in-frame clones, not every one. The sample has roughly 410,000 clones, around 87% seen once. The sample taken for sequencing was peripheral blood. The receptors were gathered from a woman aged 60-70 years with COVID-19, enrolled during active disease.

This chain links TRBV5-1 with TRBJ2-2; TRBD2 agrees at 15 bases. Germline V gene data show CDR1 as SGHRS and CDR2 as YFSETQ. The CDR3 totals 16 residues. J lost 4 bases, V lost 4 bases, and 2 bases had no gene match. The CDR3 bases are TGCGCCAGCAGCCTGGGACTAGCGGGGGGCACCGGGGAGCTGTTTTTT. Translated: CASSLGLAGGTGELFF.

The CDR3 coding sequence is TGTGCCAGCAGCTTTGGCAGATATCTCTATAATTCACCCCTCCACTTT. Protein sequence: CASSFGRYLYNSPLHF. The chain has TRBV5-6 and TRBJ1-6; D unclear. Trimming shortened V by 2 bases and J by 3 bases, and 12 bases separated the two germline ends. The CDR3 length is 16 residues. CDR1 is SGHDT, CDR2 YYEEEE, per germline.

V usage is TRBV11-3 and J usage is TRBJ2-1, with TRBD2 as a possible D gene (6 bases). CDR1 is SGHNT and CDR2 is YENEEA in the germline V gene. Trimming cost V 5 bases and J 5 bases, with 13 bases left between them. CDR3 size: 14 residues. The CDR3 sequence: CASSPFAGNNEQFF. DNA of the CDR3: TGTGCCAGCAGCCCATTCGCGGGGAACAATGAGCAGTTCTTC. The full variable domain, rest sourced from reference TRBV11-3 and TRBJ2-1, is EAGVVQSPRYKIIEKKQPVAFWCNPISGHNTLYWYLQNLGQGPELLIRYENEEAVDDSQLPKDRFSAERLKGVDSTLKIQPAELGDSAVYLCASSPFAGNNEQFFGPGTRLTVL.

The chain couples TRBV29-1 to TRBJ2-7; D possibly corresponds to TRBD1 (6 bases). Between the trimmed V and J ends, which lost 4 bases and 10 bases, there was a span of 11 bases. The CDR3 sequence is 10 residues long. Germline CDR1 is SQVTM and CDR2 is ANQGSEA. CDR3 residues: CSVGQGIQYF. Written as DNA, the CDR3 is TGCAGCGTTGGGCAGGGGATCCAGTACTTC.

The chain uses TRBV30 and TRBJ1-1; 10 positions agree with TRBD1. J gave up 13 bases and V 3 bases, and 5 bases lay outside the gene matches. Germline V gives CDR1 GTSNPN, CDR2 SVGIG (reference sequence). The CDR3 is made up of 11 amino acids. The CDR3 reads CAWSRQGAVFF. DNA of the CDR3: TGTGCCTGGAGCCGACAGGGGGCGGTTTTCTTT.

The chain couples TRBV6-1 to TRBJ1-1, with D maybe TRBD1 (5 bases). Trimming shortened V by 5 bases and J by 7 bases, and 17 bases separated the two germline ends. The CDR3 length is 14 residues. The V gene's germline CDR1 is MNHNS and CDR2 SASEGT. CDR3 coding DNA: TGTGCCAGCAGTAAAGAAGGGGTAGTGGGTGAAGCTTTCTTT. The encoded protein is CASSKEGVVGEAFF.

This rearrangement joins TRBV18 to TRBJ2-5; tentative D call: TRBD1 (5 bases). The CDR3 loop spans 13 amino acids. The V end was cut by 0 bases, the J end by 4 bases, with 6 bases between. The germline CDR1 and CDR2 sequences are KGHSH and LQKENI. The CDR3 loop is CASSPPGRETQYF. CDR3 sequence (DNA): TGTGCCAGCTCACCACCGGGGCGAGAGACCCAGTACTTC.

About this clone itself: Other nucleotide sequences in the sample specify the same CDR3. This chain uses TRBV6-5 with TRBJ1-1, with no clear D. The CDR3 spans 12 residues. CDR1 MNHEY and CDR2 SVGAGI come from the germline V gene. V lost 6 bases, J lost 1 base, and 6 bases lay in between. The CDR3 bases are TGTGCCAGCAGAACCGGGAACACTGAAGCTTTCTTT. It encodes CASRTGNTEAFF.

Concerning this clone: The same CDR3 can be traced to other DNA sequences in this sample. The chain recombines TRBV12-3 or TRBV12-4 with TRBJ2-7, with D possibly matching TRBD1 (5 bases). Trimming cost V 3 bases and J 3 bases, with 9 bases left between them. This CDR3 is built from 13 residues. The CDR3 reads CASSLRQGYEQYF. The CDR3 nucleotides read TGTGCCAGCAGTTTGAGGCAGGGCTACGAGCAGTACTTC.

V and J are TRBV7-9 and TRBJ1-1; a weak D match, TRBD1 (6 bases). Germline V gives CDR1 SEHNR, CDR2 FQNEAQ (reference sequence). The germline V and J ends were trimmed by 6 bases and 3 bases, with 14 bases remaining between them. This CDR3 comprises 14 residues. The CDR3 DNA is TGTGCCAGCAGTTCCGACAGGCAGCACACTGAAGCTTTCTTT. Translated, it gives CASSSDRQHTEAFF.

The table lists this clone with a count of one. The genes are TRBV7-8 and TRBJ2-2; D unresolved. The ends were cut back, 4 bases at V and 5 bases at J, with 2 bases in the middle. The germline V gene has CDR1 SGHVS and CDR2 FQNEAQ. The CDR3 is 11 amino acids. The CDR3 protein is CASSSTGELFF. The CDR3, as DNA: TGTGCCAGCAGCTCTACCGGGGAGCTGTTTTTT.

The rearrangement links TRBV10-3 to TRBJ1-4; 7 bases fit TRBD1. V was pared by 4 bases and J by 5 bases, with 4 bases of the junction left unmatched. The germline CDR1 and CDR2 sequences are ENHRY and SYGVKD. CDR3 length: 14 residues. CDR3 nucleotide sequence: TGTGCCATCAGTGGGGACAGCCGAAATGAAAAACTGTTTTTT. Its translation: CAISGDSRNEKLFF.

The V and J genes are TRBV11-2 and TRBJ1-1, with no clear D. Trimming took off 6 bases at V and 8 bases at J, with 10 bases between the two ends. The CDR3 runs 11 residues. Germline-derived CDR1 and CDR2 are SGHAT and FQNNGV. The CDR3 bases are TGTGCCAGCAGGTCAGGAATCGAAGCTTTCTTT. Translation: CASRSGIEAFF.

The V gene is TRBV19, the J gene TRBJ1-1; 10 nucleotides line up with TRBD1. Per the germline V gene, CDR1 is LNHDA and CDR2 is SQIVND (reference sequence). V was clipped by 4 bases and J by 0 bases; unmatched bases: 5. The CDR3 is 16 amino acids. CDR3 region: CASSKGQGVLNTEAFF. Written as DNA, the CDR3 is TGTGCCAGTAGTAAAGGACAGGGGGTTCTGAACACTGAAGCTTTCTTT.

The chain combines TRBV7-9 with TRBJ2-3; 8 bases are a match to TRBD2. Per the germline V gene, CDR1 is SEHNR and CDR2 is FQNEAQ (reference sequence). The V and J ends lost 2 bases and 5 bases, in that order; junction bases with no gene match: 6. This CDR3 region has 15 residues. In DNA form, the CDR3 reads TGTGCCAGCAGCTTATCTGCGGGGGGTCTAGATACGCAGTATTTT. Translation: CASSLSAGGLDTQYF.

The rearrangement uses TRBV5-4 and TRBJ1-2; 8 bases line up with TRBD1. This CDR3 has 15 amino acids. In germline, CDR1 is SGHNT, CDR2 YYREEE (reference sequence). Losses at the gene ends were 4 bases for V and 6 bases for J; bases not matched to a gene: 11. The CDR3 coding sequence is TGTGCCAGCAGCCTACCAGACAGGGGAGTCCATGGCTACACCTTC. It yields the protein CASSLPDRGVHGYTF.

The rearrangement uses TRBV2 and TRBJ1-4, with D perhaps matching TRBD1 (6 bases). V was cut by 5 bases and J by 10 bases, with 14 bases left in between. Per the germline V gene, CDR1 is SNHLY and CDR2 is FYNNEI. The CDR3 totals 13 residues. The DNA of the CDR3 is TGTGCCAGCAGTCCGGGACATGGTACAAAACTGTTTTTT. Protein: CASSPGHGTKLFF.

The CDR3 here is CASSPYPGHKNTEAFF. The CDR3 coding sequence is TGTGCCAGCAGCCCCTACCCGGGACACAAGAACACTGAAGCTTTCTTT. The chain has TRBV6-2 or TRBV6-3 and TRBJ1-1, with D possibly being TRBD1 (6 bases). There are 16 residues in the CDR3. The ends were cut back, 6 bases at V and 1 base at J, with 18 bases in the middle. Germline V gene sequence: CDR1 MNHEY, CDR2 SVGEGT.

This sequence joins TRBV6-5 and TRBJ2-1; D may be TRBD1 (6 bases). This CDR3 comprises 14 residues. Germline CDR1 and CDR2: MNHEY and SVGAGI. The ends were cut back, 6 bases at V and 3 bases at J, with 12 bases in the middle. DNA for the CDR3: TGTGCCAGCAGAGGGGGTGCCCTCTACAATGAGCAGTTCTTC. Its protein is CASRGGALYNEQFF.

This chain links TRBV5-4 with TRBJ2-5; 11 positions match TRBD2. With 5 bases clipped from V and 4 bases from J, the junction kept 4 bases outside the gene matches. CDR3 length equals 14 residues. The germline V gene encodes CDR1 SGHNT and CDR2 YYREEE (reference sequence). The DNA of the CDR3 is TGTGCCAGCAGGATAGCGGGGGGGCTAGAGACCCAGTACTTC. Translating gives CASRIAGGLETQYF.

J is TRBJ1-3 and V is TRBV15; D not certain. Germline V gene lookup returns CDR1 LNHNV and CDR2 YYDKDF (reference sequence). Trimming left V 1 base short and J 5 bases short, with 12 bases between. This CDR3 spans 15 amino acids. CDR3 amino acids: CATSRADWGRNTIYF. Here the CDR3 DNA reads TGTGCCACCAGCAGAGCGGACTGGGGTCGAAACACCATATATTTT.

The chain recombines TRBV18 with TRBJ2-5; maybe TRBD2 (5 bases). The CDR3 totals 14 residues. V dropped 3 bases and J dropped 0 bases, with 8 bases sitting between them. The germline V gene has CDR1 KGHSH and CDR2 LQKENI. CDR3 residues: CASSPRGNQETQYF. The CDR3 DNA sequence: TGTGCCAGCTCACCCCGGGGTAACCAAGAGACCCAGTACTTC. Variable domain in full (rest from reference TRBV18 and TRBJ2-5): NAGVMQNPRHLVRRRGQEARLRCSPMKGHSHVYWYRQLPEEGLKFMVYLQKENIIDESGMPKERFSAEFPKEGPSILRIQQVVRGDSAAYFCASSPRGNQETQYFGPGTRLLVL.

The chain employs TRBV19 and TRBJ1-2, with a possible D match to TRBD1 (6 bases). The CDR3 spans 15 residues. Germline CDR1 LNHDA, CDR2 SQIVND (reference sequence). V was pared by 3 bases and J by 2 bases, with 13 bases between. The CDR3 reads CASSIPGRGNYGYTF. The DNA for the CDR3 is TGTGCCAGTAGTATCCCCGGCAGGGGAAACTATGGCTACACCTTC. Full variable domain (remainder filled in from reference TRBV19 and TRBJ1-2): DGGITQSPKYLFRKEGQNVTLSCEQNLNHDAMYWYRQDPGQGLRLIYYSQIVNDFQKGDIAEGYSVSREKKESFPLTVTSAQKNPTAFYLCASSIPGRGNYGYTFGSGTRLTVV.

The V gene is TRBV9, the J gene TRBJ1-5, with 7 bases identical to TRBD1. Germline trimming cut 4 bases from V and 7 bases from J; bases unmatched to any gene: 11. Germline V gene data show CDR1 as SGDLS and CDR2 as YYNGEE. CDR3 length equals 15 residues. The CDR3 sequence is CASSTGTAEVQPQHF. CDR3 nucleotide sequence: TGTGCCAGCAGCACCGGGACAGCGGAAGTACAGCCCCAGCATTTT. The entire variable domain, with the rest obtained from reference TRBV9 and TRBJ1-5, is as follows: DSGVTQTPKHLITATGQRVTLRCSPRSGDLSVYWYQQSLDQGLQFLIQYYNGEERAKGNILERFSAQQFPDLHSELNLSSLELGDSALYFCASSTGTAEVQPQHFGDGTRLSIL.

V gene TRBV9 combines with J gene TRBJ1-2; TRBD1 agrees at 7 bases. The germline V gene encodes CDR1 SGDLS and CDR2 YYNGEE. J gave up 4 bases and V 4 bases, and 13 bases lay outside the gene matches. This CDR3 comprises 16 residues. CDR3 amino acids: CASSPRGGGLGYGYTF. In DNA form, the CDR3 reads TGTGCCAGCAGCCCGCGAGGAGGGGGCTTGGGCTATGGCTACACCTTC.

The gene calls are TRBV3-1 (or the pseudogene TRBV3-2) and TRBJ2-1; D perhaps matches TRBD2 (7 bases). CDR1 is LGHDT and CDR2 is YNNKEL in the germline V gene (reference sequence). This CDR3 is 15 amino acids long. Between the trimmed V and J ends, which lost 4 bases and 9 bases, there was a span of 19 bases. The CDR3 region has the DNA TGTGCCAGCAGCCCCCGTTCCGAGGGAGGGGGTGAGCAGTTCTTC. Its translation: CASSPRSEGGGEQFF.